The entry below describes one T cell receptor (beta chain). Antigen: not known. Sequencing used immunoSEQ multiplex PCR; TCRdb keeps in-frame clones, though not all of them. The sample gives over a thousand clones, approximately 87% of which show up once; about 4% is in the top ten. The entry originates in a study of chemoradiotherapy in HPV16-positive cancers. The overall study: Candidate HPV-specific clones and shared TCR motifs came from a couple of HPV16-positive patients.

General study results and limits: Non-HPV-specific T cells did not expand in tumors during treatment, whereas candidate HPV-specific clones and E7-related motifs did.

Sequencing used tumor tissue, obtained from a patient who underwent chemoradiotherapy. The sequence came from a human donor with HPV-associated anogenital cancer.

This CDR3 is CASSLGQTNTEAFF. The CDR3 DNA reads TGTGCCAGCAGTCTGGGACAGACCAACACTGAAGCTTTCTTT. This rearrangement joins TRBV5-6 to TRBJ1-1, with 7 bases aligning to TRBD1. This CDR3 is 14 amino acids long. Germline V gene sequence: CDR1 SGHDT, CDR2 YYEEEE. J lost 2 bases, V lost 5 bases, and 6 bases had no gene match.